This T cell receptor beta chain was identified in a study of T cell changes during pregnancy in multiple sclerosis. This clone was detected a few times. Measured with immunoSEQ multiplex PCR; TCRdb has only the in-frame clones, and not every one. The sample includes roughly 40,000 clones, around 93% seen only once; the top ten take roughly 0.69%. This material consisted of CD4+ T cells from peripheral blood mononuclear cells, taken before pregnancy. This TCR derives from a female donor with multiple sclerosis, enrolled in a pregnancy study.

The CDR3 protein is CASSLGTGGNSPLHF. The CDR3 nucleotides are TGTGCCAGCAGTTTGGGGACAGGGGGGAATTCACCCCTCCACTTT. The gene calls are TRBV6-6 and TRBJ1-6; 11 bases are a match to TRBD1. This CDR3 has 15 residues. Germline CDR1 and CDR2: MNHNY and SVGAGI (reference sequence). After removal of 4 bases from V and 7 bases from J, the junction contained 3 bases not matched to a gene.